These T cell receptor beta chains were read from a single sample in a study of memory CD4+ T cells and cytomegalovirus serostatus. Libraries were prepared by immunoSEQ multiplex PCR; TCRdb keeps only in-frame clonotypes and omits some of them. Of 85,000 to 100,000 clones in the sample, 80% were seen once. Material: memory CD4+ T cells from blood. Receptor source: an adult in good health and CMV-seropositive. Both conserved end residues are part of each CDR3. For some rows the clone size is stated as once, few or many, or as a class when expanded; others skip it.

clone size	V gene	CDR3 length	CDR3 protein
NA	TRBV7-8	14	CASSLEAATETQYF
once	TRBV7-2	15	CASSLAGVASYEQYF
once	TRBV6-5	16	CASSYSGSGSGETQYF
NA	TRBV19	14	CASSIFAGANVLTF
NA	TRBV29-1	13	CSVELAATETQYF
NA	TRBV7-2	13	CASSPTGGGEQFF
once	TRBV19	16	CASSRGHPSINQPQHF
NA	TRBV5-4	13	CASSYTGIEGYTF
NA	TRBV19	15	CASSIPGRRNQPQHF
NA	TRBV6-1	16	CASSEGGTGNINEQFF
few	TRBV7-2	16	CASSYGMGGLIYEQYF
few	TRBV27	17	CASRTSGRNLGTDTQYF
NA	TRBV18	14	CASSPSGAENTIYF
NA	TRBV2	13	CASSVRTTYEQYF
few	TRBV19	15	CASKGLAETNNEQFF
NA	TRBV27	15	CASSLSGQTNQPQHF
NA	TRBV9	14	CASSVAGANYGYTF
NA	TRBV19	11	CASKDPVGYTF
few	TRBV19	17	CASSTPSGARGTGELFF
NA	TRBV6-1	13	CATFGTGSYEQYF
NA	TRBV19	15	CASRRGQGVENIQYF
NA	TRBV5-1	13	CASSLEGLDGYTF
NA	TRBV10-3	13	CAISERPGNTIYF
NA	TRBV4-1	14	CASSQGTSGASQFF
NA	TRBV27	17	CASSLSAREGFYQPQHF
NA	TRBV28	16	CASHPEGRSSNQPQHF
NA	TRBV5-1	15	CASSSSPVGGETQYF